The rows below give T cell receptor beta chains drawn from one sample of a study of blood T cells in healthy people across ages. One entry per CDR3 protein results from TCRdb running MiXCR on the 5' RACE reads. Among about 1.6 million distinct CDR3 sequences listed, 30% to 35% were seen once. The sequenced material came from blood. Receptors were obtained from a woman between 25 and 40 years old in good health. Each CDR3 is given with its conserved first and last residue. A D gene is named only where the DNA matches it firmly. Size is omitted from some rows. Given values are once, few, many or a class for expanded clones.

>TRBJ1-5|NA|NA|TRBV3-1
CACSQGRVGQPQHF
TGTGCCTGCAGCCAAGGGAGGGTAGGTCAGCCCCAGCATTTT
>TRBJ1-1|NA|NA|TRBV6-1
CASSGQALNTEAFF
TGTGCCAGCAGTGGACAGGCTCTGAACACTGAAGCTTTCTTT
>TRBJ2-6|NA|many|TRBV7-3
CASSPLTRGANVLTF
TGTGCCAGCAGCCCACTGACACGTGGGGCCAACGTCCTGACTTTC
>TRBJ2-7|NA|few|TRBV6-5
CASSYSVGSYEQYF
TGTGCCAGCAGTTACTCGGTCGGGTCCTACGAGCAGTACTTC
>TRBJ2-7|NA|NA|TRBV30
CAWSVLGRKPGPDEQYF
TGTGCCTGGAGTGTACTTGGCCGGAAACCTGGGCCTGATGAGCAGTACTTC
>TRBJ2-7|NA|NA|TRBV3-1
CASKSGPGRYEQYF
TGTGCCAGCAAATCAGGGCCAGGCCGCTACGAGCAGTACTTC
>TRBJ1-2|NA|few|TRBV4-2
CASSQPDEGYGYTF
TGTGCCAGCAGCCAGCCCGACGAGGGCTATGGCTACACCTTC
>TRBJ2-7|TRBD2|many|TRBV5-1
CASSLTSGSIYEQYF
TGTGCCAGCAGTTTAACTAGCGGGAGTATCTACGAGCAGTACTTC
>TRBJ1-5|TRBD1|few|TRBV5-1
CASSPTTGGRPQHF
TGCGCCAGCAGTCCCACGACAGGGGGTCGGCCCCAGCATTTT
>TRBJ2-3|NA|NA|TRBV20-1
CSARLVAQYF
TGCAGTGCAAGACTAGTGGCGCAGTATTTT
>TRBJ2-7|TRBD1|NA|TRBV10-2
CASSEPNRYRGEQYF
TGCGCCAGTAGTGAGCCAAATAGATACAGGGGCGAGCAGTACTTC
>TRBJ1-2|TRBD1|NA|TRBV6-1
CASNDFGQGAKGYTF
TGTGCCAGCAACGACTTTGGACAGGGGGCTAAGGGCTACACCTTC
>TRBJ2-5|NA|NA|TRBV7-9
CASSTEWGTQYF
TGTGCCAGCAGCACCGAATGGGGGACCCAGTACTTC
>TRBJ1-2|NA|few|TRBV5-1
CASSGRQRSGYTF
TGCGCCAGCAGCGGACGACAGAGATCAGGCTACACCTTC
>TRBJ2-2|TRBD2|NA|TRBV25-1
CASSELSSGRTGELFF
TGTGCCAGCAGTGAATTGAGTAGCGGGAGGACCGGGGAGCTGTTTTTT
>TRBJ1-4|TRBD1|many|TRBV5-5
CASSLVSRGEKLFF
TGTGCCAGCAGCTTGGTTTCCAGGGGGGAAAAACTGTTTTTT
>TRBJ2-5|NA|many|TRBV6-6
CATARGPQETQYF
TGTGCCACCGCCCGGGGCCCACAAGAGACCCAGTACTTC
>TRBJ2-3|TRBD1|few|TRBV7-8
CASSLASGQGVDTQYF
TGTGCCAGCAGCCTAGCTTCCGGACAGGGCGTAGATACGCAGTATTTT
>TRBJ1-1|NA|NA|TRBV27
CASLLEGRVAFF
TGTGCCAGCCTTCTCGAGGGTCGCGTAGCTTTCTTT
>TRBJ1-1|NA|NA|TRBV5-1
CASSPLEDTEAFF
TGCGCCAGCAGCCCACTGGAGGACACTGAAGCTTTCTTT
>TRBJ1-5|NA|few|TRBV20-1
CSARGGVGNQPQHF
TGCAGTGCTAGGGGAGGCGTTGGCAATCAGCCCCAGCATTTT
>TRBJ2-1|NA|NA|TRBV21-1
CASSQARAGVYNEQFF
TGTGCCAGCAGCCAAGCACGGGCAGGGGTCTACAATGAGCAGTTCTTC
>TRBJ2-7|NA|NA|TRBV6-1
CASRPTTRTGSEQYF
TGTGCCAGCAGGCCCACCACCAGAACAGGGTCCGAGCAGTACTTC
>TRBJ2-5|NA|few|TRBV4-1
CASSQRDGEAQYF
TGCGCCAGCAGCCAGCGGGATGGGGAGGCCCAGTACTTC
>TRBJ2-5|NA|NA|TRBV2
CASIANRDTEAQYF
TGTGCCAGCATAGCCAACCGGGACACAGAGGCCCAGTACTTC
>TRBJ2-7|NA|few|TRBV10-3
CAISGRNSYEQYF
TGTGCCATCAGTGGTCGGAACTCCTACGAGCAGTACTTC
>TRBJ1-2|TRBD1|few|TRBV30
CAWSVVRGQAGRVRGYTF
TGTGCCTGGAGTGTAGTCCGAGGACAGGCGGGTCGAGTACGTGGCTACACCTTC
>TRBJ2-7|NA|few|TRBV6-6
CASSNRAEQYF
TGTGCCAGCAGCAATAGGGCCGAGCAGTACTTC
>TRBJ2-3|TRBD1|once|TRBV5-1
CASSQNRDRVYGDAQYF
TGCGCCAGCAGCCAAAACCGGGACAGGGTCTATGGAGATGCGCAGTATTTT
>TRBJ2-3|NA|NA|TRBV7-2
CASSMDRYTDTQYF
TGTGCCAGCAGCATGGACAGATACACAGATACGCAGTATTTT
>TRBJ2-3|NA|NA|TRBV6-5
CASSSHGLEGTQYF
TGTGCCAGCAGTTCACACGGGCTTGAAGGAACGCAGTATTTT
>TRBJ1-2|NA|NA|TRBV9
CASSAQTVDYGYTF
TGTGCCAGCAGCGCCCAAACAGTAGACTATGGCTACACCTTC
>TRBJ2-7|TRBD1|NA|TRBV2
CASSNRGMNSGEQYF
TGTGCCAGCAGCAACAGGGGAATGAATTCGGGCGAGCAGTACTTC
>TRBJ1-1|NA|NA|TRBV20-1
CSARGSGRNTEAFF
TGCAGTGCTAGGGGGTCAGGGAGAAACACTGAAGCTTTCTTT
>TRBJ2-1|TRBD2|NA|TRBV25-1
CASSDDAGGGNEQFF
TGTGCCAGCAGTGATGATGCGGGGGGAGGAAATGAGCAGTTCTTC
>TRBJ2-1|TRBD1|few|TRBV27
CASSIGQGMQFF
TGTGCCAGCAGTATCGGACAGGGCATGCAGTTCTTC
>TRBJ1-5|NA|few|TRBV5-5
CASSRVLGNQPQHF
TGTGCCAGCAGCAGGGTTTTGGGCAATCAGCCCCAGCATTTT
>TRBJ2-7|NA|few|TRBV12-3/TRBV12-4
CASSFDGEQYF
TGTGCCAGCAGTTTTGATGGAGAGCAGTACTTC
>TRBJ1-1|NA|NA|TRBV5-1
CASSLATVNSGTEAFF
TGCGCCAGCAGCTTGGCCACGGTGAACTCGGGCACTGAAGCTTTCTTT
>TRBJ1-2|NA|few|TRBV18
CASSPPGRGYGYTF
TGTGCCAGCTCACCGCCCGGGCGTGGGTATGGCTACACCTTC
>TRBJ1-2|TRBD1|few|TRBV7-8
CASSFQETGVNYGYTF
TGTGCCAGCAGCTTTCAAGAGACAGGGGTCAACTATGGCTACACCTTC
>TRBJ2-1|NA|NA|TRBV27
CASSSNSARDEQFF
TGTGCCAGCAGTTCTAACTCTGCCAGGGACGAGCAGTTCTTC
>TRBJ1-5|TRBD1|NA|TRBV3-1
CASTRTGGPVRNQPQHF
TGTGCCAGCACCCGGACAGGGGGCCCGGTTCGCAATCAGCCCCAGCATTTT
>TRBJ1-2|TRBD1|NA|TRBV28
CASRTGTGSYGYTF
TGTGCCAGCAGAACCGGGACAGGTTCCTATGGCTACACCTTC